This T cell receptor (beta chain) originates from a study of shared clonotypes between healthy human individuals. Here immunoSEQ multiplex PCR was the method, and the copy in TCRdb shows in-frame clones only, minus some. The sample includes 2 million to 3 million clones, over 85% of them seen just once. Trimming pared 1 base from V and 7 bases from J, leaving 14 bases between. Germline loops: CDR1 SGHTA, CDR2 FQGNSA. CDR3 length: 15 residues. The chain employs TRBV7-2 and TRBJ2-1; unclear D gene. The clonotype was recovered from a man aged 18 to 29 in good health. Some clones in this sample may be carry-over from other donors' samples. Source material: naive CD4+ T cells from PBMCs. Subset meaning: CD45RA+ positively selected. The CDR3 is CASSLGPLGPNEQFF. CDR3 coding DNA: TGTGCCAGCAGCTTAGGCCCTCTCGGGCCTAATGAGCAGTTCTTC.